This entry is about one T cell receptor beta chain. Its antigen is undetermined. This record belongs to a study of CXCR3-negative and CXCR3-positive naive CD8 T cells. Study-wide context: Each library held about 1.5 +/- 0.3 million TRB reads, around 140 million in total. The study's findings and limits: Much lower diversity was found in memory CD8+ cells, while both naive subsets had comparably high diversity. Naive CXCR3-negative and CXCR3-positive cells had similar TRBV-TRBJ usage; memory differed. Compared with CXCR3-negative naive cells, CXCR3-positive naive cells showed more hydrophobic TRB CDR3s.

Looked up from germline, CDR1 is SGHTA and CDR2 is FQGNSA. There are 16 residues in the CDR3. Cells classed as naive CD8+ T cells were CD45RO-CCR7+CD27+CD95-. cDNA libraries for TRB were generated by 5' RACE incorporating UMI labels. TCRdb re-analyzed the 5' RACE reads; it lists each CDR3 protein once, without DNA. The sample data list under 150,000 distinct CDR3 sequences. Input material: naive CXCR3+ CD8+ T cells from blood. The subset denotes: CD45RO-CCR7+CD27+CD95- naive CD8+ T cells expressing CXCR3 (TNR3+). This TCR came from a human donor in good health. Some clones in this sample may be carry-over from other donors' samples. The J gene is TRBJ2-3, the V gene TRBV7-2; there is no DNA to check the TCRdb D call of TRBD1. The CDR3 here is CASNPPGDPYTDTQYF.